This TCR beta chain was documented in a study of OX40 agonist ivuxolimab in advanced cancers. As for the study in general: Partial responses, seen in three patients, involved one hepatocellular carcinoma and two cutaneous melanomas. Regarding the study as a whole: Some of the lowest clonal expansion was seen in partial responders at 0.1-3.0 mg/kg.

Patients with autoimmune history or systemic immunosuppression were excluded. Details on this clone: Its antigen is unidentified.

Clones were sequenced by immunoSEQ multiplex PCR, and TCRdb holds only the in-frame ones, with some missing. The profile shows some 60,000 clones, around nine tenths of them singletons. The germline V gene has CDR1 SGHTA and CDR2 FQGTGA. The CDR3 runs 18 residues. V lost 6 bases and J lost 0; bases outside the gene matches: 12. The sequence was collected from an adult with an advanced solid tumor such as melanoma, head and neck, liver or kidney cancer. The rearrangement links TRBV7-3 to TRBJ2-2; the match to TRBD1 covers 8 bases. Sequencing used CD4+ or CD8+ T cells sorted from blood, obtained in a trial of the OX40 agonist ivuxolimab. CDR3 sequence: CASSTGQARAPNTGELFF. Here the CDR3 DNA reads TGTGCCAGCAGTACGGGACAGGCCCGGGCCCCGAACACCGGGGAGCTGTTTTTT.